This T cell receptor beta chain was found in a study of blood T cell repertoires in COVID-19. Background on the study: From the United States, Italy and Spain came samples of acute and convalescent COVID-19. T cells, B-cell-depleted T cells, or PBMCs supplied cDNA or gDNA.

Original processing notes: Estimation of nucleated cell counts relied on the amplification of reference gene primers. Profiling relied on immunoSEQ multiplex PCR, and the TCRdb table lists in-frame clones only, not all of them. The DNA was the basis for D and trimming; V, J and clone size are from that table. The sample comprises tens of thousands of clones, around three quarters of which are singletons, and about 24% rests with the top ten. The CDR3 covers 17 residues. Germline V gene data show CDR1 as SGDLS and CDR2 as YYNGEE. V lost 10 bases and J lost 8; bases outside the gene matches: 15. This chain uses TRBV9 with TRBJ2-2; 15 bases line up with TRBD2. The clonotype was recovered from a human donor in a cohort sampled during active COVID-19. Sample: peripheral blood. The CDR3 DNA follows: TGTGCCCCCAGCGTAGGAGGACTAGCGGGGGGGCTGGGGGAGCTGTTTTTT. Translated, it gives CAPSVGGLAGGLGELFF.